This TCR beta chain was identified in a study of blood T cell repertoires in COVID-19. Study information: The origin of the acute and convalescent COVID-19 samples was the United States, Italy and Spain. The analysed material was cDNA or gDNA that came from T cells, B-cell-depleted T cells, or PBMCs.

Original data processing: Reference gene primer amplification in the assay estimated nucleated cell counts. Clones were read by immunoSEQ multiplex PCR, and TCRdb kept only the in-frame ones, dropping some. V and J calls and clone size come straight from that table; D and trimming were deduced from the DNA. The sample lists around 150,000 clones; 87% were seen once. J was trimmed by 3 bases and V by 6 bases; bases with no gene match: 5. The CDR3 runs 14 residues. Germline V gene sequence: CDR1 SGHRS, CDR2 YFSETQ. The sequenced sample was peripheral blood. J is TRBJ2-3 and V is TRBV5-1; 9 bases are shared with TRBD1. This clonotype was sampled from a woman aged 55-69 years who had recovered from COVID-19. The CDR3 region is CASTEQGATDTQYF. The CDR3 nucleotides read TGCGCCAGCACCGAACAGGGGGCAACAGATACGCAGTATTTT.